The rows below give T cell receptor beta chains drawn from one sample of a study of T cells after posttransplantation cyclophosphamide. The method was immunoSEQ multiplex PCR; TCRdb's version includes in-frame clones alone and lacks a portion of them. The data show roughly 17,000 clones, around 78% seen once. Source material: memory CD4+ T cells sorted from blood. The source of these receptors is a man aged 25-45 years in good health and a related stem cell transplant donor. Each CDR3 is given without its conserved first and last residue. The D gene is left open where the match is weak.

>TRBV6-1|NA|TRBJ1-1
ASSPNGSPGAF
>TRBV18|TRBD1|TRBJ1-2
ASSPGTGSDYGYT
>TRBV18|NA|TRBJ2-5
ASSPDATITLQETQY
>TRBV6-1|NA|TRBJ2-1
ASSVSGAHEQF
>TRBV6-5|TRBD2|TRBJ2-1
ASSYSLAGGRDEQF
>TRBV19|TRBD1|TRBJ1-2
ASSPETGRSFGYT
>TRBV7-8|NA|TRBJ2-1
ASSLATRANEQF
>TRBV28|NA|TRBJ2-7
ASRQTNEQY
>TRBV25-1|NA|TRBJ2-3
ASSESARVGADTQY
>TRBV9|NA|TRBJ2-5
ASSQGAGDWETQY
>TRBV28|NA|TRBJ2-6
ASSGDNFSGANVLT
>TRBV4-1|TRBD1|TRBJ2-2
ASSQQVTGRTGELF
>TRBV5-8|TRBD1|TRBJ1-1
ASSQTGDVMNTEAF
>TRBV5-5|TRBD1|TRBJ1-1
ASSPFLRDRVVNTEAF
>TRBV5-4|NA|TRBJ2-1
ASSLRSGLGEQF
>TRBV5-1|NA|TRBJ2-5
ASSLGSGQETQY
>TRBV18|TRBD1|TRBJ2-7
ASSPPLMGQGSYEQY
>TRBV11-3|TRBD1|TRBJ1-5
ASSSLTGTHLSGDEH
>TRBV6-1|NA|TRBJ1-1
ASSEDPRGTAF
>TRBV9|TRBD2|TRBJ2-1
ASSAERGAYNEQF
>TRBV5-6|NA|TRBJ1-2
ASRWRGPTNYGYT
>TRBV7-2|TRBD2|TRBJ2-5
ASSWTSGGAIQTQY
>TRBV2|TRBD2|TRBJ2-5
ASRERGLAGEDQQETQY
>TRBV7-2|TRBD1|TRBJ2-7
ASSFDRGITYEQY
>TRBV7-3|TRBD2|TRBJ2-1
ASSMGLADNEQF
>TRBV5-6|TRBD1|TRBJ2-7
ASSLRDRDGEQY
>TRBV7-9|TRBD1|TRBJ1-6
ASSLGSQGAYSPLH
>TRBV7-9|NA|TRBJ2-7
ASSPGLLNTYEQY
>TRBV4-2|NA|TRBJ2-1
ASSHPRTERADNEQF
>TRBV19|TRBD1|TRBJ1-2
ASSQQGTDGYT
>TRBV6-6|TRBD1|TRBJ1-5
ASRAQGRSNQPQH
>TRBV15|NA|TRBJ2-2
ATSRDILGQTNTGELF
>TRBV21-1|NA|TRBJ2-5
ASSRTDRGVRSAQY
>TRBV25-1|NA|TRBJ2-7
ASSPDSSYEQY
>TRBV7-6|NA|TRBJ2-3
ASSLGTGMDTQY
>TRBV6-1|TRBD1|TRBJ2-1
ASSERGQGYNEQF